Presented here are 27 T cell receptor beta chains from one specimen sequenced in a study of cytomegalovirus exposure and HLA in healthy donors. Data came from immunoSEQ multiplex PCR; TCRdb stores just in-frame clones and leaves some out. Counted here are tens of thousands of clones, 90% to 97% occurring once; the ten biggest clones make up approximately 0.95%. The sequenced sample consisted of PBMCs. These receptors were collected from a man between 18 and 35 years old in good health and CMV-seronegative.

The chain links TRBV6-5 to TRBJ2-7; 8 nucleotides line up with TRBD2. V lost 10 bases and J lost 6; bases outside the gene matches: 14. The CDR3 contains 14 residues. CDR1 is MNHEY and CDR2 is SVGAGI in the germline V gene. The CDR3: CATEGAGAKGEQYF. In DNA form, the CDR3 reads TGTGCCACAGAGGGAGCGGGAGCTAAGGGCGAGCAGTACTTC.

The gene calls are TRBV9 and TRBJ2-7, with TRBD2 identical over 7 bases. The V segment lost 3 bases and the J segment 3 bases; nucleotides outside the gene matches: 6. This CDR3 has 14 residues. The germline V gene encodes CDR1 SGDLS and CDR2 YYNGEE. Here the CDR3 reads CASSARQRGYEQYF. In DNA, the CDR3 is TGTGCCAGCAGCGCCAGACAGCGGGGCTACGAGCAGTACTTC.

This clone has just one count. This chain uses TRBV11-2 with TRBJ2-3; D gene uncertain. Trimming left V 5 bases short and J 4 bases short, with 7 bases between. This CDR3 is 12 amino acids long. In germline, CDR1 is SGHAT, CDR2 FQNNGV. CDR3 nucleotides: TGTGCCAGCAGCGCACGGGCAGATACGCAGTATTTT. Its protein product is CASSARADTQYF.

The chain couples TRBV18 to TRBJ2-7; possibly TRBD2 for D (5 bases). The CDR3 has 14 amino acids. Germline V CDR1 and CDR2: KGHSH, LQKENI. The V gene lost 3 bases and the J gene lost 3 bases, with 12 bases spanning the gap. For the CDR3, the DNA is TGTGCCAGCTCACCTACAAGGGAGAGCTACGAGCAGTACTTC. Translating gives CASSPTRESYEQYF. The full variable domain, completed using reference TRBV18 and TRBJ2-7, is NAGVMQNPRHLVRRRGQEARLRCSPMKGHSHVYWYRQLPEEGLKFMVYLQKENIIDESGMPKERFSAEFPKEGPSILRIQQVVRGDSAAYFCASSPTRESYEQYFGPGTRLTVT.

This chain connects TRBV28 to TRBJ2-5; TRBD1 might be the D (5 bases). CDR3 length: 13 residues. The germline V gene has CDR1 MDHEN and CDR2 SYDVKM. Between the trimmed V and J ends, which lost 3 bases and 4 bases, there was a span of 9 bases. CDR3 amino acids: CASSFQGRETQYF. The CDR3 nucleotides read TGTGCCAGCAGTTTCCAGGGTCGAGAGACCCAGTACTTC.

The CDR3 nucleotides read TGTGCCAGCAGTTTCAGGGACAGGGCCAATGAGCAGTTCTTC. The encoded protein is CASSFRDRANEQFF. The rearrangement links TRBV6-5 to TRBJ2-1, with 9 bases that match TRBD1. Germline lookup yields CDR1 MNHEY and CDR2 SVGAGI. The CDR3 is 14 residues long. J was trimmed by 6 bases and V by 4 bases; bases with no gene match: 4.

The chain is built from TRBV29-1 and TRBJ1-1; the D gene is possibly TRBD1 (5 bases). Germline CDR1 is SQVTM and CDR2 is ANQGSEA. The CDR3 runs to 15 residues. The ends were cut back, 5 bases at V and 0 bases at J, with 16 bases in the middle. The CDR3 is CSVSGAGRMNTEAFF. DNA of the CDR3: TGCAGCGTTAGCGGGGCGGGGCGGATGAACACTGAAGCTTTCTTT.

The chain combines TRBV27 with TRBJ1-3; the D is unclear. CDR1 is MNHEY and CDR2 is SMNVEV in the germline V gene (reference sequence). The ends were cut back, 4 bases at V and 0 bases at J, with 16 bases in the middle. This CDR3 has 17 residues. Here the CDR3 reads CASSSRSTGLSGNTIYF. CDR3 in DNA: TGTGCCAGCAGTTCCCGCTCGACTGGCCTCTCTGGAAACACCATATATTTT.

The chain has TRBV2 and TRBJ1-5, with 7 bases aligning to TRBD1. The CDR3 loop spans 13 amino acids. The ends lost 10 bases at V and 7 bases at J; junction bases unmatched: 10. The germline gives CDR1 SNHLY, CDR2 FYNNEI. The CDR3 reads CATSAGGGQPQHF. The CDR3 DNA reads as TGTGCCACTTCGGCAGGGGGTGGGCAGCCCCAGCATTTT.

V is TRBV30 and J is TRBJ2-3; D might be TRBD2 (5 bases). Germline CDR1 is GTSNPN and CDR2 is SVGIG (reference sequence). The V and J ends lost 1 base and 5 bases respectively, with 13 bases between them. The length of the CDR3 is 14 residues. This chain's CDR3 is CAWSETRGIDTQYF. CDR3 DNA sequence: TGTGCCTGGAGTGAAACAAGAGGGATAGATACGCAGTATTTT.

The gene calls are TRBV4-3 and TRBJ2-1; D remains ambiguous. Germline CDR1 reads LGHNA; CDR2 reads YSLEER. The CDR3 spans 16 residues. The V and J ends lost 4 bases and 2 bases respectively, with 15 bases between them. This chain's CDR3 is CASSPRRQLPYNEQFF. In DNA form, the CDR3 reads TGCGCCAGCAGCCCAAGGCGGCAGCTACCCTACAATGAGCAGTTCTTC.

The chain has TRBV30 and TRBJ2-1; 14 positions match TRBD2. With V trimmed by 2 bases and J by 6 bases, 9 bases remained unmatched. Germline CDR1 GTSNPN, CDR2 SVGIG (reference sequence). This CDR3 is 17 amino acids long. CDR3 loop: CAWSRWGTSGSRNEQFF. CDR3 coding DNA: TGTGCCTGGAGTCGGTGGGGGACTAGCGGGAGTCGCAATGAGCAGTTCTTC.

The CDR3 here is CASSSRTSTDTQYF. The DNA of the CDR3 is TGTGCCAGCAGCTCCAGGACTAGCACAGATACGCAGTATTTT. V usage is TRBV28 and J usage is TRBJ2-3; maybe TRBD2 (5 bases). Germline V gene data show CDR1 as MDHEN and CDR2 as SYDVKM. V was clipped by 6 bases and J by 0 bases, with 10 bases between them. The CDR3 loop spans 14 amino acids.

This clone occurred once. This chain links TRBV15 with TRBJ2-1; tentative D call: TRBD1 (7 bases). Trimming removed 3 bases from V and 6 bases from J, with 18 bases in between. This CDR3 has 16 amino acids. From germline, CDR1 is LNHNV and CDR2 YYDKDF (reference sequence). The CDR3 is CATSRGSGQAVNEQFF. For the CDR3, the DNA is TGTGCCACCAGCAGGGGTAGCGGACAGGCGGTCAATGAGCAGTTCTTC.

The rearrangement links TRBV16 to TRBJ2-3; 7 positions match TRBD2. The length of the CDR3 is 21 residues. Germline V CDR1 and CDR2: KGHSY, FQNENV. V lost 2 bases and J lost 5; bases outside the gene matches: 25. The CDR3 loop is CASSQGRADSNPGRARDTQYF. The CDR3 region has the DNA TGTGCCAGCAGCCAAGGAAGGGCAGACTCAAACCCAGGGAGGGCAAGAGATACGCAGTATTTT.

In DNA form, the CDR3 reads TGCGCCAGCAGCCAAGATGTGGCTAGCAGTACCTACAATGAGCAGTTCTTC. The encoded protein is CASSQDVASSTYNEQFF. The V call is TRBV4-1, the J call TRBJ2-1, with D perhaps matching TRBD2 (5 bases). This CDR3 comprises 17 residues. In germline, CDR1 is MGHRA, CDR2 YSYEKL. The V end lost 0 bases, the J end lost 2 bases, and 14 bases lay between the germline ends.

This sequence joins TRBV5-5 and TRBJ2-3, with D perhaps matching TRBD1 (6 bases). Between the trimmed V and J ends, which lost 4 bases and 3 bases, there was a span of 15 bases. CDR1 is SGHKS, CDR2 YYEKEE, per germline (reference sequence). The CDR3 extends over 15 amino acids. Here the CDR3 reads CASSPRDTMTDTQYF. The CDR3 DNA follows: TGTGCCAGCAGCCCCAGGGACACGATGACAGATACGCAGTATTTT.

The chain combines TRBV4-1 with TRBJ2-3, with 9 bases lining up with TRBD2. This CDR3 spans 13 amino acids. Germline assignment: CDR1 MGHRA and CDR2 YSYEKL. V gave up 8 bases and J gave up 2 bases; unmatched junction bases: 2. The CDR3 DNA reads as TGCGCCAGCGAGCGGGGGGACACAGATACGCAGTATTTT. Translation gives CASERGDTDTQYF.

This chain links TRBV28 with TRBJ2-1; 9 nucleotides agree with TRBD1. J gave up 1 base and V 5 bases, and 3 bases lay outside the gene matches. This CDR3 is 15 amino acids long. Per germline, CDR1 MDHEN and CDR2 SYDVKM. The CDR3 nucleotides read TGTGCCAGCAGTCCCGACAGGGGGTCCTACAATGAGCAGTTCTTC. Residues: CASSPDRGSYNEQFF. The full variable domain, with the rest looked up from reference TRBV28 and TRBJ2-1, is DVKVTQSSRYLVKRTGEKVFLECVQDMDHENMFWYRQDPGLGLRLIYFSYDVKMKEKGDIPEGYSVSREKKERFSLILESASTNQTSMYLCASSPDRGSYNEQFFGPGTRLTVL.

The rearrangement links TRBV30 to TRBJ2-7; weak D call: TRBD1 (5 bases). CDR3 length: 13 amino acids. The germline gives CDR1 GTSNPN, CDR2 SVGIG (reference sequence). V lost 0 bases and J lost 3, with 9 bases in between. The CDR3, as DNA: TGTGCCTGGAGTGTAGACAGTAACTACGAGCAGTACTTC. It is translated as CAWSVDSNYEQYF.

The chain couples TRBV27 to TRBJ2-3, with no clear D. The V end lost 5 bases, the J end lost 0 bases, and 12 bases lay between the germline ends. Per the germline V gene, CDR1 is MNHEY and CDR2 is SMNVEV (reference sequence). CDR3 length equals 15 residues. CDR3 sequence reads: CASSNTKSSTDTQYF. CDR3 nucleotides: TGTGCCAGCAGTAACACTAAGTCCAGCACAGATACGCAGTATTTT.

V usage is TRBV4-1 and J usage is TRBJ2-3; TRBD2 might be the D (6 bases). V was clipped by 1 base and J by 4 bases, with 15 bases between them. The CDR3 is made up of 16 amino acids. Germline assignment: CDR1 MGHRA and CDR2 YSYEKL. The CDR3 sequence is CASSQGGITGADTQYF. In DNA, the CDR3 is TGCGCCAGCAGCCAAGGGGGTATAACGGGGGCAGATACGCAGTATTTT.

This rearrangement joins TRBV10-3 to TRBJ2-7; the match to TRBD2 covers 7 bases. CDR3 length: 14 residues. Germline CDR1 ENHRY, CDR2 SYGVKD. V lost 8 bases, J lost 5 bases, and 12 bases stayed unmatched. This CDR3 is CAIRNTGGSDEQYF. The CDR3, as DNA: TGTGCCATCCGAAACACGGGGGGAAGCGACGAGCAGTACTTC.

The chain employs TRBV28 and TRBJ2-3, with 8 bases lining up with TRBD2. Germline values: CDR1 MDHEN, CDR2 SYDVKM. V lost 8 bases to trimming and J lost 1 base; unmatched junction nucleotides: 8. The CDR3 totals 15 residues. CDR3 sequence: CASGYVAGRTDTQYF. For the CDR3, the DNA is TGTGCCAGCGGCTATGTAGCGGGACGCACAGATACGCAGTATTTT.

This clone came up a few times. The chain has TRBV7-2 and TRBJ2-5; 11 nucleotides align to TRBD2. Germline V CDR1 and CDR2: SGHTA, FQGNSA. This CDR3 is 15 amino acids long. With V trimmed by 5 bases and J by 2 bases, 4 bases remained unmatched. The CDR3 region is CASSKGTSGQETQYF. The CDR3 nucleotides are TGTGCCAGCAGCAAAGGGACTAGCGGACAAGAGACCCAGTACTTC.

V gene TRBV18 combines with J gene TRBJ2-7; TRBD1 agrees at 10 bases. The germline CDR1 and CDR2 sequences are KGHSH and LQKENI. This CDR3 comprises 13 residues. V lost 3 bases and J lost 5; bases outside the gene matches: 1. The CDR3 DNA sequence: TGTGCCAGCTCACCGGGACAGGGGAACGAGCAGTACTTC. Translation gives CASSPGQGNEQYF.

The chain combines TRBV15 with TRBJ2-3; D not certain. CDR1 is LNHNV, CDR2 YYDKDF, per germline (reference sequence). Between the trimmed V and J ends, which lost 4 bases and 7 bases, there was a span of 9 bases. The CDR3 covers 12 residues. As DNA, the CDR3 is TGTGCCACCAGCAAGTTTTCTAATACGCAGTATTTT. This gives the protein CATSKFSNTQYF.